Shown below are 15 T cell receptor beta chains from a single sample sequenced in a study of T cell responses to AZD1222 COVID-19 vaccine. The repertoire was sequenced with immunoSEQ multiplex PCR; TCRdb's copy has only in-frame clones and lacks some. The sample records 120,000 or so clones, 70% to 90% being singletons. Sequencing used peripheral blood, obtained on day 0 of AZD1222 vaccination. The origin of the receptors is an adult in good health.

The count of this clone is one. V gene TRBV7-9 combines with J gene TRBJ2-1; 10 nucleotides match TRBD2. Germline trimming cut 5 bases from V and 4 bases from J; bases unmatched to any gene: 5. This CDR3 is 15 amino acids long. Germline V lookup: CDR1 SEHNR, CDR2 FQNEAQ (reference sequence). Here the CDR3 DNA reads TGTGCCAGCAGCGTAGGACTAGCGGATTACAATGAGCAGTTCTTC. Translation: CASSVGLADYNEQFF.

The rearrangement uses TRBV5-4 and TRBJ1-6, with a possible D match to TRBD1 (5 bases). Trimming removed 4 bases at V and 7 bases at J, with 9 bases between. The CDR3 runs to 13 residues. Germline assignment: CDR1 SGHNT and CDR2 YYREEE (reference sequence). CDR3 region: CASSPGYNSPLHF. DNA of the CDR3: TGTGCCAGCAGCCCAGGGTACAATTCACCCCTCCACTTT.

The V gene is TRBV2, the J gene TRBJ1-4; a possible D gene is TRBD1 (6 bases). CDR3 length: 13 amino acids. Germline assignment: CDR1 SNHLY and CDR2 FYNNEI. The V and J ends lost 6 bases and 6 bases respectively, with 11 bases between them. The CDR3 DNA reads as TGTGCCAGCAGATCCGGGACACATGAAAAACTGTTTTTT. Protein sequence: CASRSGTHEKLFF.

V usage is TRBV14 and J usage is TRBJ2-5; unclear D gene. The germline CDR1 and CDR2 sequences are SGHDN and FVKESK. Deletions cut 0 bases from V and 1 base from J, with 15 bases between. CDR3 size: 17 residues. The CDR3 sequence: CASSQDSAWRVQETQYF. Here the CDR3 DNA reads TGTGCCAGCAGCCAAGATTCCGCCTGGCGAGTCCAAGAGACCCAGTACTTC.

This chain links TRBV15 with TRBJ1-4; weak D call: TRBD1 (5 bases). This CDR3 is 13 amino acids long. Looked up from germline, CDR1 is LNHNV and CDR2 is YYDKDF (reference sequence). The V gene lost 0 bases and the J gene lost 12 bases, with 11 bases spanning the gap. Here the CDR3 DNA reads TGTGCCACCAGCAGAGATCGGGGGTTTGAACTGTTTTTT. It yields the protein CATSRDRGFELFF.

This chain uses TRBV9 with TRBJ2-2; 9 bases are shared with TRBD2. Germline CDR1 is SGDLS and CDR2 is YYNGEE. The CDR3 loop spans 16 amino acids. J was trimmed by 0 bases and V by 4 bases; bases with no gene match: 4. In nucleotides, the CDR3 is TGTGCCAGCAGCTCGCGACTAGCGGCGAACACCGGGGAGCTGTTTTTT. It specifies CASSSRLAANTGELFF.

The rearrangement links TRBV27 to TRBJ2-1; the match to TRBD2 covers 7 bases. There are 14 residues in the CDR3. Trimming at V came to 5 bases and at J to 6 bases, leaving 7 bases not matched to a gene. CDR1 and CDR2 from the germline V gene are MNHEY and SMNVEV (reference sequence). The CDR3 nucleotides read TGTGCCAGCAGTCCCGGACTAGTTGGCAATGAGCAGTTCTTC. It translates to CASSPGLVGNEQFF.

The chain employs TRBV6-5 and TRBJ1-5; D is ambiguous. Looked up from germline, CDR1 is MNHEY and CDR2 is SVGAGI. Trimming stripped 6 bases from V and 3 bases from J, with 12 bases between. CDR3 size: 14 residues. In nucleotides, the CDR3 is TGTGCCAGCAGCGTGATAGGGTCCAATCAGCCCCAGCATTTT. It is translated as CASSVIGSNQPQHF.

The rearrangement uses TRBV3-1 (or the pseudogene TRBV3-2) and TRBJ2-7; D not resolved. The length of the CDR3 is 14 residues. V was trimmed by 1 base and J by 3 bases, leaving 10 bases between them. Per germline, CDR1 LGHDT and CDR2 YNNKEL (reference sequence). The CDR3 coding sequence is TGTGCCAGCAGCCAAGTGCCTGGCGACTACGAGCAGTACTTC. Protein product: CASSQVPGDYEQYF.

J is TRBJ1-2 and V is TRBV7-2; D gene ambiguous. The germline V and J ends were trimmed by 0 bases and 7 bases, with 12 bases remaining between them. This CDR3 contains 14 residues. Germline CDR1 and CDR2: SGHTA and FQGNSA. The chain's CDR3 is CASSLALGMRGYTF. As DNA, the CDR3 is TGTGCCAGCAGCTTAGCGCTGGGAATGCGTGGCTACACCTTC.

The chain employs TRBV28 and TRBJ1-2; TRBD1 might be the D (5 bases). From germline, CDR1 is MDHEN and CDR2 SYDVKM. V lost 2 bases, J lost 9 bases, and 13 bases lay in between. This CDR3 is 13 amino acids long. CDR3 residues: CASSLGHAFSYTF. CDR3 nucleotides: TGTGCCAGCAGTTTAGGACATGCTTTCAGCTACACCTTC.

The gene calls are TRBV5-4 and TRBJ1-1, with D perhaps matching TRBD1 (5 bases). The CDR3 contains 14 residues. The ends were cut back, 4 bases at V and 5 bases at J, with 15 bases in the middle. Germline CDR1 SGHNT, CDR2 YYREEE (reference sequence). CDR3 in DNA: TGTGCCAGCAGCCCGGGGGGGGTTCGAACTGAAGCTTTCTTT. Encoded protein: CASSPGGVRTEAFF.

This chain connects TRBV19 to TRBJ1-4, with 8 bases fitting TRBD1. The CDR3 has 15 residues. Per germline, CDR1 LNHDA and CDR2 SQIVND (reference sequence). J lost 8 bases, V lost 5 bases, and 10 bases had no gene match. This CDR3 reads CASSPRTGPREKLFF. The CDR3 DNA sequence: TGTGCCAGTAGTCCCCGGACAGGGCCGCGAGAAAAACTGTTTTTT.

This clone has more than one count but fewer than ten. The V call is TRBV9, the J call TRBJ1-2; the D is unclear. Germline assignment: CDR1 SGDLS and CDR2 YYNGEE. Trimming removed 3 bases from V and 7 bases from J, with 7 bases in between. This CDR3 comprises 11 residues. The CDR3 here is CASSDEGGYTF. The DNA for the CDR3 is TGTGCCAGCAGCGATGAGGGTGGCTACACCTTC. The full variable domain, completed using reference TRBV9 and TRBJ1-2, is DSGVTQTPKHLITATGQRVTLRCSPRSGDLSVYWYQQSLDQGLQFLIQYYNGEERAKGNILERFSAQQFPDLHSELNLSSLELGDSALYFCASSDEGGYTFGSGTRLTVV.

This clone was detected once. The V call is TRBV6-4, the J call TRBJ2-2; weak D call: TRBD1 (7 bases). V was pared by 6 bases and J by 1 base, with 12 bases between. The germline V gene encodes CDR1 MRHNA and CDR2 SNTAGT. The CDR3 covers 15 residues. CDR3 DNA: TGTGCCAGCAGGCGACAGGGAGGGAACACCGGGGAGCTGTTTTTT. Its translation: CASRRQGGNTGELFF.